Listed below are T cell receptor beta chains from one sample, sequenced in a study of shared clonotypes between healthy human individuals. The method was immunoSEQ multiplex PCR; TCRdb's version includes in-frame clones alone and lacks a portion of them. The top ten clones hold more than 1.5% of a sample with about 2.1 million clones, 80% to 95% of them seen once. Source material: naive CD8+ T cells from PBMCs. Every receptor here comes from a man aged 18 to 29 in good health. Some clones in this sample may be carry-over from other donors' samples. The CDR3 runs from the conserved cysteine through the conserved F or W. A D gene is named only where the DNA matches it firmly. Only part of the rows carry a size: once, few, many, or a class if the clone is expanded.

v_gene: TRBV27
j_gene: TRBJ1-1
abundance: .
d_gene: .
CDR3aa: CASSLLHGNTEAFF
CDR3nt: TGTGCCAGCAGTTTGTTACACGGGAACACTGAAGCTTTCTTT

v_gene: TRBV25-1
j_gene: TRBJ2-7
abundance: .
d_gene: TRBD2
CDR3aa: CASSDLAGGPGEQYF
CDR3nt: TGTGCCAGCAGTGACTTAGCGGGAGGGCCGGGGGAGCAGTACTTC

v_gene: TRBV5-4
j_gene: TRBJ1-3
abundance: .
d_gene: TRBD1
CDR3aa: CASSTGDRGAGNTIYF
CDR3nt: TGTGCCAGCAGCACCGGGGACAGGGGAGCTGGAAACACCATATATTTT

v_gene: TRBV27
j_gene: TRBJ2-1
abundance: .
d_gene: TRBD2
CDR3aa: CASSLATSGVFYNEQFF
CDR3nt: TGTGCCAGCAGTTTAGCGACTAGCGGAGTTTTCTACAATGAGCAGTTCTTC

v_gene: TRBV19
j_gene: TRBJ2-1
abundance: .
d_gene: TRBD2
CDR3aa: CASSMGREGTYNEQFF
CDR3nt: TGTGCCAGTAGTATGGGGCGGGAGGGCACGTACAATGAGCAGTTCTTC

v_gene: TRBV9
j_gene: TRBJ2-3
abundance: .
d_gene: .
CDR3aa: CASSISGFTDTQYF
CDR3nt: TGTGCCAGCAGCATTAGCGGCTTCACAGATACGCAGTATTTT

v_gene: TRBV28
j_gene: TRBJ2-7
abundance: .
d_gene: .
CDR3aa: CASSNEYRNYYEQYF
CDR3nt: TGTGCCAGCAGTAATGAGTACAGAAACTACTACGAGCAGTACTTC

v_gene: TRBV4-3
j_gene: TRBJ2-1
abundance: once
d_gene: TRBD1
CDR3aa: CASSQGSGGLAEQFF
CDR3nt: TGCGCCAGCAGCCAAGGCTCAGGGGGTTTGGCTGAGCAGTTCTTC

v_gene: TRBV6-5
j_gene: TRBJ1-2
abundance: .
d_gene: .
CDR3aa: CASSYSAQGTYGYTF
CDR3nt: TGTGCCAGCAGTTACTCCGCTCAAGGGACCTATGGCTACACCTTC

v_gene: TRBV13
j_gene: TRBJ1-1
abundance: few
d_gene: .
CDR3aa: CGLDRMNTEAFF
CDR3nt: TGCGGTCTGGACAGAATGAACACTGAAGCTTTCTTT

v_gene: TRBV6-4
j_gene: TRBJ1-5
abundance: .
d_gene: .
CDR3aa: CASSVSGNQPQHF
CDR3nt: TGTGCCAGCAGTGTGTCAGGTAATCAGCCCCAGCATTTT

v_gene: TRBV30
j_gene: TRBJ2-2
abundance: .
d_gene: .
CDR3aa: CAWSSGLNTGELFF
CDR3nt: TGTGCCTGGAGTTCAGGGCTAAACACCGGGGAGCTGTTTTTT

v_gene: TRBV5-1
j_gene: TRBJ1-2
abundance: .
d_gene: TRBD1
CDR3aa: CASSSTGSGYTF
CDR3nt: TGCGCCAGCAGCTCGACAGGGAGTGGCTACACCTTC

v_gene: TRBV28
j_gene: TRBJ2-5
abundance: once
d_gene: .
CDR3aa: CASSYRLGQTQYF
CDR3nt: TGTGCCAGCAGCTATAGACTGGGGCAGACCCAGTACTTC

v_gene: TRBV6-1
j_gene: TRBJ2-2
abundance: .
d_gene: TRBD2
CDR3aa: CASSVGWGGTGELFF
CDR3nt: TGTGCCAGCAGTGTGGGATGGGGGGGCACCGGGGAGCTGTTTTTT

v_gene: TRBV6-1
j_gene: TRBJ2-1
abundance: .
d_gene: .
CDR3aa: CASSEAGGSYNEQFF
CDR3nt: TGTGCCAGCAGTGAAGCGGGAGGCTCCTACAATGAGCAGTTCTTC

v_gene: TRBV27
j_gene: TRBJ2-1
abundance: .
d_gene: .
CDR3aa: CASGELAGATNEQFF
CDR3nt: TGTGCCAGCGGCGAGCTTGCGGGCGCTACCAATGAGCAGTTCTTC

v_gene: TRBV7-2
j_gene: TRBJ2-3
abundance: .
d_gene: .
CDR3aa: CASSLEGIRDTQYF
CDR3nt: TGTGCCAGCAGCTTGGAAGGGATCCGGGATACGCAGTATTTT

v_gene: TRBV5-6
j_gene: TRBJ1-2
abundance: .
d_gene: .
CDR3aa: CASSLEGQFLEGYTF
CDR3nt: TGTGCCAGCAGCTTGGAAGGACAGTTCTTGGAGGGCTACACCTTC

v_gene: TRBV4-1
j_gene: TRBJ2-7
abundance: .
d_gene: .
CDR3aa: CASSLRDGSYEQYF
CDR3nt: TGCGCCAGCAGCCTCCGGGACGGCTCCTACGAGCAGTACTTC

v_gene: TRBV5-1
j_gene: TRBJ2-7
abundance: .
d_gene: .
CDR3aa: CASSPGYGSVSQDEQYF
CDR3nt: TGCGCCAGCAGCCCGGGGTACGGGTCGGTGTCACAGGACGAGCAGTACTTC

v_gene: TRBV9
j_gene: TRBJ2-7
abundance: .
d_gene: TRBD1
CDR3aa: CASSGTGNTYEQYF
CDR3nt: TGTGCCAGCAGCGGGACAGGGAACACCTACGAGCAGTACTTC

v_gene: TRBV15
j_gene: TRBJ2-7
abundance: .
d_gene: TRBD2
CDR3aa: CATSRGAGSSYEQYF
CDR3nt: TGTGCCACCAGCAGAGGAGCGGGGAGCTCCTACGAGCAGTACTTC

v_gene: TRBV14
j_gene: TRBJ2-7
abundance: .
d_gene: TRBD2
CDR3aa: CASSQVTREGEQYF
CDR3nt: TGTGCCAGCAGCCAAGTGACTCGGGAGGGCGAGCAGTACTTC

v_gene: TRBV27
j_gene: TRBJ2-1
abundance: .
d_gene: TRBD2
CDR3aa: CASSLASGGLDDNEQFF
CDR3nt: TGTGCCAGCAGTTTGGCCTCGGGGGGGCTTGACGACAATGAGCAGTTCTTC

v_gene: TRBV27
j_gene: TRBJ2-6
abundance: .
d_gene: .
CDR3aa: CASSTYRVGTETSSGANVLTF
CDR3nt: TGTGCCAGCAGTACCTACCGCGTTGGGACTGAGACCTCCTCTGGGGCCAACGTCCTGACTTTC

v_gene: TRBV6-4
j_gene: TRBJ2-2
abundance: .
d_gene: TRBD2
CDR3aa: CASSEELAVNTGELFF
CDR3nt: TGTGCCAGCAGTGAAGAACTAGCGGTGAACACCGGGGAGCTGTTTTTT

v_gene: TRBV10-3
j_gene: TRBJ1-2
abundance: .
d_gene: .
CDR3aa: CAISTRGLDYGYTF
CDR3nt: TGTGCCATCAGCACAAGGGGGTTGGACTATGGCTACACCTTC

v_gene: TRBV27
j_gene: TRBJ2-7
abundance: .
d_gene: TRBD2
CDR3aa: CASSFGTGGPREQYF
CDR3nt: TGTGCCAGCAGTTTTGGAACGGGAGGGCCCCGCGAGCAGTACTTC

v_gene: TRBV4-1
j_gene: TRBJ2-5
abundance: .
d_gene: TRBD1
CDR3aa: CASSQDHPTGGVETQYF
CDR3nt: TGCGCCAGCAGCCAAGATCACCCGACAGGGGGCGTCGAGACCCAGTACTTC

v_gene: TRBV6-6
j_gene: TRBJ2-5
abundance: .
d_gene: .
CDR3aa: CASSSDGGETQYF
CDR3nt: TGTGCCAGCAGCTCAGACGGGGGAGAGACCCAGTACTTC

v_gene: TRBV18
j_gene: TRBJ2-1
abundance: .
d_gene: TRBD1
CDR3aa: CASSPDRGLGEQFF
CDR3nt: TGTGCCAGCTCACCCGACAGGGGCCTTGGGGAGCAGTTCTTC

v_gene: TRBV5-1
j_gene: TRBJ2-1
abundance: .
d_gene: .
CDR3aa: CASSSSSAPLGNEQFF
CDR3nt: TGCGCCAGCAGCTCATCTAGCGCTCCTCTGGGGAATGAGCAGTTCTTC

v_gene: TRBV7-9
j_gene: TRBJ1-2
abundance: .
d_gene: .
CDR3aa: CASTLDRTDGYTF
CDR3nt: TGTGCCAGCACCCTAGACAGGACCGATGGCTACACCTTC

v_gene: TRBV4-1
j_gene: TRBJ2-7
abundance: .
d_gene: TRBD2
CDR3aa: CASSHLSGSIYEQYF
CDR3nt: TGCGCCAGCAGCCATCTGAGCGGGAGTATCTACGAGCAGTACTTC

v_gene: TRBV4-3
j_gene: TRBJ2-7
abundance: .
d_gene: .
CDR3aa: CASSQGAKTGEQYF
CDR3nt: TGCGCCAGCAGCCAAGGGGCCAAGACAGGCGAGCAGTACTTC

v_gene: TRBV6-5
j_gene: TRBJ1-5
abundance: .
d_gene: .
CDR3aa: CASSSRLYSNQPQHF
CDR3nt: TGTGCCAGCAGCTCCCGATTGTATAGCAATCAGCCCCAGCATTTT

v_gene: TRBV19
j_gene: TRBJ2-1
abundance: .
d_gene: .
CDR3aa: CACSTGLHYNEQFF
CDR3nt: TGTGCCTGCTCGACGGGACTCCACTACAATGAGCAGTTCTTC

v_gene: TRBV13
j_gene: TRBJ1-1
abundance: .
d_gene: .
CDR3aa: CASSSSYSEAFF
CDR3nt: TGTGCCAGCAGCTCCTCTTATAGTGAAGCTTTCTTT

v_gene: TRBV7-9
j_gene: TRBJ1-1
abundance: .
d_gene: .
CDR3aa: CASSFPGRNTEAFF
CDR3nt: TGTGCCAGCAGCTTTCCTGGGAGGAACACTGAAGCTTTCTTT

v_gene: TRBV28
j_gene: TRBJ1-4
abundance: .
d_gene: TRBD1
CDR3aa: CASSLDRGNEKLFF
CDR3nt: TGTGCCAGCAGTTTAGACAGGGGTAATGAAAAACTGTTTTTT

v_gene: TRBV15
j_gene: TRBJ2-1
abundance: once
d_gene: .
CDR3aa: CATSRVWDIVNNEQFF
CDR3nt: TGTGCCACCAGCAGAGTGTGGGACATAGTTAACAATGAGCAGTTCTTC

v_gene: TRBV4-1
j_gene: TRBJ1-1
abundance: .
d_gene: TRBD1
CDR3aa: CASSQAGQGDLKAFF
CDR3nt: TGCGCCAGCAGCCAAGCGGGACAGGGTGATCTAAAAGCTTTCTTT

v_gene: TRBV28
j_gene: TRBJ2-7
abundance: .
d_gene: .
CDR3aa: CASSPLYASYEQYF
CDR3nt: TGTGCCAGCAGCCCACTATACGCTTCCTACGAGCAGTACTTC

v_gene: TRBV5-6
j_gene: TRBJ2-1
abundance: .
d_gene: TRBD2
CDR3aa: CASSFLAGGGYNEQFF
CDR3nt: TGTGCCAGCAGCTTTCTAGCGGGAGGGGGTTACAATGAGCAGTTCTTC

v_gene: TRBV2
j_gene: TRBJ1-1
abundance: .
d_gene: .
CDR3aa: CATEQMNTEAFF
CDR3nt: TGTGCCACCGAACAAATGAACACTGAAGCTTTCTTT

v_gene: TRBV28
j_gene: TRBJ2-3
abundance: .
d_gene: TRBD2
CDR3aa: CASSPKQRGGQYF
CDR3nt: TGTGCCAGCAGTCCAAAGCAGCGGGGTGGGCAGTATTTT

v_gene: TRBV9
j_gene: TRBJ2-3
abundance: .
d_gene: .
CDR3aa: CASSVDGEPDTQYF
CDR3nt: TGTGCCAGCAGCGTAGACGGGGAACCAGATACGCAGTATTTT

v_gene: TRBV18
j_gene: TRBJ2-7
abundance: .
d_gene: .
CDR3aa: CASSPLEGTYEQYF
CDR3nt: TGTGCCAGCTCACCACTGGAGGGTACCTACGAGCAGTACTTC

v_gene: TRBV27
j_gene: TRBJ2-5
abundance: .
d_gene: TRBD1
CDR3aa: CASSPGQGGGETQYF
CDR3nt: TGTGCCAGCAGTCCCGGACAGGGGGGGGGTGAGACCCAGTACTTC

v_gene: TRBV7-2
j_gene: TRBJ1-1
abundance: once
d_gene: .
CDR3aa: CASSLVAGWNTEAFF
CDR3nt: TGTGCCAGCAGCTTAGTTGCAGGGTGGAACACTGAAGCTTTCTTT

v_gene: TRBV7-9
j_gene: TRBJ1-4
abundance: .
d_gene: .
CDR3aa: CASSFSLWEKLFF
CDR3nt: TGTGCCAGCAGCTTTAGCCTGTGGGAAAAACTGTTTTTT

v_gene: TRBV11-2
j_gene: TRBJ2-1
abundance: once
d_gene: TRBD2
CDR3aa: CASSPIAGGRYNEQFF
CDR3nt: TGTGCCAGCAGTCCTATAGCGGGAGGCCGCTACAATGAGCAGTTCTTC

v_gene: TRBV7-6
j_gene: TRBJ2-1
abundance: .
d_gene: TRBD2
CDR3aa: CASSLLTSGRARNEQFF
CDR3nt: TGTGCCAGCAGCCTCTTGACTAGCGGGAGGGCCAGGAATGAGCAGTTCTTC

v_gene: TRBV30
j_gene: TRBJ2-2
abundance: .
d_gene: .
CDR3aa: CAWSVALWTGELFF
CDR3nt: TGTGCCTGGAGTGTAGCCCTGTGGACCGGGGAGCTGTTTTTT